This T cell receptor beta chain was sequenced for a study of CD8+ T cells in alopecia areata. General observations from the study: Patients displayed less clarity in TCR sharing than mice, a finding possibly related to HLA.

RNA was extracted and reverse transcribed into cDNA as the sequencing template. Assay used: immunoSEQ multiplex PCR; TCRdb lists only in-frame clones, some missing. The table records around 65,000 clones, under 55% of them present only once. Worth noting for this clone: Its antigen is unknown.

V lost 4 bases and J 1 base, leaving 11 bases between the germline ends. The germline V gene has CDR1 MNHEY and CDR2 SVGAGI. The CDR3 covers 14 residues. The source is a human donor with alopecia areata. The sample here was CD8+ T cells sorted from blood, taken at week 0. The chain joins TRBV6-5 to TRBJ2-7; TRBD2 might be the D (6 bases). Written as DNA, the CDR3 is TGTGCCAGCAGTTCTAGCGTGGAGTCCTACGAGCAGTACTTC. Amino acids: CASSSSVESYEQYF.